This passage covers 5 T cell receptor beta chains from one sample sequenced in a study of CD8 T cells in Susac syndrome (dated by TCRdb to the late 2010s). The library was prepared using the immunoSEQ multiplex PCR assay. RNA was extracted with the RNeasy kit and about 0.5 to 1 ug was reverse transcribed using random hexamers. Through fastp at Q25 and MiXCR, TCRdb rebuilt clones from the public reads, retaining in-frame beta chains. Rows with one shared CDR3 protein collapse into an entry with the most common genes and DNA. This sample comprises 150,000 or so distinct CDR3 sequences, 85% to 95% of them detected only once. Together, the top ten hold roughly 0.14% of the sample. The material sequenced was CD4+ T cells from PBMCs. The receptors stem from a human donor with Susac syndrome.

V and J are TRBV30 and TRBJ2-2; weak D call: TRBD1 (6 bases). CDR1 is GTSNPN and CDR2 is SVGIG in the germline V gene (reference sequence). There are 14 residues in the CDR3. V lost 1 base and J lost 4, with 10 bases in between. Written as DNA, the CDR3 is TGTGCCTGGAGTGAACAGGGTTTCACCGGGGAGCTGTTTTTT. Its protein product is CAWSEQGFTGELFF.

The V call is TRBV23-1, the J call TRBJ2-7; D unresolved. TRBV23-1 is an open reading frame, and its role is uncertain. The CDR3 spans 12 residues. The V and J ends lost 2 bases and 6 bases respectively, with 8 bases between them. The CDR3: CASSQALGEQYF. Here the CDR3 DNA reads TGCGCCAGCAGTCAAGCGTTAGGCGAGCAGTACTTC.

The rearrangement links TRBV2 to TRBJ2-4; possibly TRBD2 for D (6 bases). V was clipped by 6 bases and J by 14 bases, with 14 bases between them. The germline CDR1 and CDR2 sequences are SNHLY and FYNNEI. The CDR3 totals 11 residues. The DNA of the CDR3 is TGTGCCAGCAGCGACTGGACTACTAAGTACTTC. It specifies CASSDWTTKYF.

The CDR3 region is CASSPDMYSYGYTF. The CDR3 region has the DNA TGTGCCAGCAGCCCAGACATGTACAGCTATGGCTACACCTTC. The genes are TRBV14 and TRBJ1-2; D remains ambiguous. The ends were cut back, 4 bases at V and 4 bases at J, with 13 bases in the middle. This CDR3 has 14 residues. The V gene's germline CDR1 is SGHDN and CDR2 FVKESK.

The rearrangement uses TRBV20-1 and TRBJ1-5, with 8 bases aligning to TRBD1. CDR1 and CDR2 (germline): DFQATT, SNEGSKA (reference sequence). Trimming at V came to 0 bases and at J to 2 bases, leaving 6 bases not matched to a gene. The CDR3 runs to 16 residues. CDR3 bases: TGCAGTGCTAGAGATCAGGGGGCGCCCCGCAATCAGCCCCAGCATTTT. It codes for CSARDQGAPRNQPQHF.